The T cell receptor (beta chain) described here comes from a study of shared clonotypes between healthy human individuals. A note on this clone: Its cognate antigen is unknown.

With 5 bases clipped from V and 0 bases from J, the junction kept 6 bases outside the gene matches. The CDR3 is 16 residues long. Germline CDR1 and CDR2: MNHEY and SMNVEV (reference sequence). Sequencing was performed with immunoSEQ multiplex PCR; in TCRdb, only in-frame clones are kept and a portion is missing. The data contain about 2.3 million clones, just over 90% of them singletons. Overall study findings and caveats: The authors expected sequencing depth to affect clonotype sharing among donors. Larger estimated richness was generally seen in naive subsets than in memory subsets.

The chain uses TRBV27 and TRBJ1-5; 8 bases are a match to TRBD1. The receptor's source is a young man in good health. Some clones in this sample may be carry-over from other donors' samples. The sequencing sample was made of naive CD4+ T cells from PBMCs. The sample's subset: CD45RA+ positively selected. CDR3 region: CASSQGTGGSNQPQHF. As DNA, the CDR3 is TGTGCCAGCAGTCAAGGGACAGGTGGTAGCAATCAGCCCCAGCATTTT.